The 6 T cell receptor beta chains reported below all come from one sample, sequenced in a study of T cell clonality in common variable immunodeficiency. Whole-study results and caveats: Reportedly, TCR beta sequences from common variable immunodeficiency showed fewer deletions and N-nucleotide insertions.

Libraries were prepared by immunoSEQ multiplex PCR; TCRdb keeps only in-frame clonotypes and omits some of them. The sample contains about 19,000 clones, none occurring once; more than 20% lies in the top ten. No cognate antigen is known for these TCRs. The sequencing input was peripheral blood mononuclear cells. These TCRs come from a human donor with common variable immunodeficiency.

Partial CDR3 DNA: TGTGCCAGCAACAACCCGCCCATCAATGAG. Its protein is CASNNPPINE. The full CDR3 protein reads CASNNPPINEQFF. V and J are TRBV7-2 and TRBJ2-1, with unresolved D. The read terminates 3 residues ahead of where the CDR3 ends, so the germline J gene completes it. Deletions cut 7 bases from V and 6 bases from J, with 13 bases between. This CDR3 region has 13 residues. Germline CDR1 SGHTA, CDR2 FQGNSA. The whole variable domain, filled in from reference TRBV7-2 and TRBJ2-1, reads GAGVSQSPSNKVTEKGKDVELRCDPISGHTALYWYRQSLGQGLEFLIYFQGNSAPDKSGLPSDRFSAERTGGSVSTLTIQRTQQEDSAVYLCASNNPPINEQFFGPGTRLTVL.

As concerns this clone: The read ends 3 residues shy of where the CDR3 ends; the end is completed using the germline J gene. The genes are TRBV19 and TRBJ1-1; D remains ambiguous. Germline loops: CDR1 LNHDA, CDR2 SQIVND (reference sequence). Trimming left V 6 bases short and J 3 bases short, with 11 bases between. The CDR3 sequence is 13 residues long. CDR3 DNA (partial): TGTGCCAGTAGAGACACCATATACACTGAA. This encodes CASRDTIYTE. In full, the CDR3 reads CASRDTIYTEAFF.

As concerns this clone: The read terminates 3 residues before the CDR3 end, so the remaining end is supplied by the germline J gene. The chain employs TRBV6-2 or TRBV6-3 and TRBJ1-5; 8 nucleotides agree with TRBD1. The CDR3 is 15 amino acids. V was clipped by 7 bases and J by 6 bases; unmatched bases: 11. Germline loops: CDR1 MNHEY, CDR2 SVGEGT. CDR3 bases read: TGTGCCAGCACCGTCGGACAGGGCTACCGTCAGCCC. It codes for CASTVGQGYRQP. The complete CDR3 reads CASTVGQGYRQPQHF.

In its sample, this clone was seen a few times. The read terminates 3 residues ahead of where the CDR3 ends, so the germline J gene completes it. This chain links TRBV7-9 with TRBJ1-1; D gene ambiguous. The CDR3 is made up of 13 amino acids. With 4 bases removed from V and 4 bases from J, the gap between germline ends came to 10 bases. Germline-derived CDR1 and CDR2 are SEHNR and FQNEAQ (reference sequence). CDR3: CASSSSFGTEAFF. The sequenced part of the CDR3 DNA is TGTGCCAGCAGCTCGTCCTTCGGCACTGAA.

This clone has ten or more counts. The read comes to an end 3 residues before the CDR3 does, leaving the germline J gene to fill in the end. This chain links TRBV20-1 with TRBJ1-1; 9 nucleotides line up with TRBD1. The germline CDR1 and CDR2 sequences are DFQATT and SNEGSKA (reference sequence). The CDR3 loop spans 13 amino acids. CDR3 sequence: CSAYRDRVYFAFF. CDR3 bases read: TGCAGTGCTTACCGGGACAGGGTATATTTT.

The sample holds many counts of this clone. The read falls 3 residues short of the CDR3 end, and the missing part is taken from the germline J gene. The chain links TRBV20-1 to TRBJ2-7; maybe TRBD1 (6 bases). The CDR3 is made up of 11 amino acids. The ends were cut back, 8 bases at V and 4 bases at J, with 12 bases in the middle. The V gene's germline CDR1 is DFQATT and CDR2 SNEGSKA (reference sequence). The CDR3 DNA, read in part, is TGCAGTCTCGGGACAAGTTACGAG. Protein product: CSLGTSYE. The full CDR3 protein reads CSLGTSYEQYF.